This TCR beta chain appears in the sequencing data of a study of neurological immune-mediated disorders. Study-wide points: The absence of shared CDR3 amino acid sequences among expanded clones across subjects suggests private repertoires in all groups. HTLV-1-associated myelopathy had the most TCR clonal expansion, whereas multiple sclerosis had the least (lower than in healthy controls).

Trimming took off 8 bases at V and 9 bases at J, with 16 bases between the two ends. CDR1 is LNHDA and CDR2 is SQIVND in the germline V gene (reference sequence). The CDR3 is 12 residues long. 2 million unsorted PBMCs were stored in RNAlater at -80 °C before RNA extraction. The cDNA came from 5'RACE, which used 10-nucleotide random UMIs. A single record per CDR3 protein comes from TCRdb applying MiXCR to the 5' RACE reads. The profile shows around 83,000 distinct CDR3 sequences, 12% to 15% of them singletons. About this clonotype itself: Its target is not known.

This receptor was obtained from a woman aged 50 to 60 in good health. Sequencing used PBMCs. The rearrangement links TRBV19 to TRBJ1-2; D gene ambiguous. Written as DNA, the CDR3 is TGTGCCAGTCTTGGCAACGAGAGGCGCTACACCTTC. Its protein product is CASLGNERRYTF. Full variable domain (outside the CDR3, taken from reference TRBV19 and TRBJ1-2): DGGITQSPKYLFRKEGQNVTLSCEQNLNHDAMYWYRQDPGQGLRLIYYSQIVNDFQKGDIAEGYSVSREKKESFPLTVTSAQKNPTAFYLCASLGNERRYTFGSGTRLTVV.